The 16 T cell receptor beta chains given below trace back to one sample, sequenced in a study of molecular identifiers for immune sequencing clone quantification. TCRdb processed the PCR reads anew with MiXCR; each CDR3 protein has one entry. The data hold over 85,000 distinct CDR3 sequences, with roughly 25% observed a single time. Sequenced: naive CD8+ T cells from blood, with Jurkat cell RNA spiked in. The subset was: FACS-sorted CD8+CD4-CCR7+CD45RA+ naive T cells. The receptor source for this set is a human donor in good health. Some libraries in this study had Jurkat cell RNA spiked in.

In this sample, this clonotype turned up a few times. The rearrangement links TRBV5-6 to TRBJ2-7; the D is unclear. There are 12 residues in the CDR3. Germline assignment: CDR1 SGHDT and CDR2 YYEEEE. V dropped 6 bases and J dropped 6 bases, with 13 bases sitting between them. The CDR3 loop reads CASNYGLSEQYF. CDR3 in DNA: TGTGCCAGCAACTATGGGCTCTCCGAGCAGTACTTC.

This rearrangement joins TRBV30 to TRBJ2-1; possible D gene TRBD1, 6 bases. This CDR3 has 17 amino acids. CDR1 and CDR2 from the germline V gene are GTSNPN and SVGIG (reference sequence). Trimming took 0 bases from V and 15 from J, leaving 30 bases between them. CDR3 nucleotides: TGTGCCTGGAGTGTTGAGTCCGGGACACCCCTATCGGTGTTTCGGTTCTTC. The encoded protein is CAWSVESGTPLSVFRFF. Together with reference TRBV30 and TRBJ2-1, the CDR3 gives the full variable domain: SQTIHQWPATLVQPVGSPLSLECTVEGTSNPNLYWYRQAAGRGLQLLFYSVGIGQISSEVPQNLSASRPQDRQFILSSKKLLLSDSGFYLCAWSVESGTPLSVFRFFGPGTRLTVL.

This clonotype was picked up a small number of times. A much larger clone sits a single nucleotide away, making a read error possible. CDR3 sequence (DNA): TGTGCCAGCAACCCGACAGGGGGGATGAACACTGAAACTTTCTTT. Amino acids: CASNPTGGMNTETFF. The rearrangement links TRBV2 to TRBJ1-1, with 9 bases identical to TRBD1. The CDR3 covers 15 residues. Per germline, CDR1 SNHLY and CDR2 FYNNEI.

This clonotype was seen at least ten times. The chain carries TRBV27 and TRBJ2-5; D remains unclear. Trimming removed 4 bases at V and 1 base at J, with 19 bases between. Per the germline V gene, CDR1 is MNHEY and CDR2 is SMNVEV (reference sequence). This CDR3 has 17 amino acids. The chain's CDR3 is CASSSINLNFRQETQYF. CDR3 DNA: TGTGCCAGCAGTTCAATCAATTTAAACTTTCGCCAAGAGACCCAGTACTTC.

The table lists this clonotype with many counts. J is TRBJ2-3 and V is TRBV15; TRBD1 matches at 8 bases. V gave up 0 bases and J gave up 4 bases; unmatched junction bases: 18. The CDR3 runs 20 residues. Germline V CDR1 and CDR2: LNHNV, YYDKDF (reference sequence). The CDR3 sequence is CATSRDKEGGSDRGADTQYF. In DNA form, the CDR3 reads TGTGCCACCAGCAGAGATAAGGAAGGAGGGTCAGACAGGGGTGCAGATACGCAGTATTTT.

On this clonotype: Possible read error: a much larger clone is one base away. The chain employs TRBV5-5 and TRBJ2-6; D might be TRBD2 (5 bases). Germline V gene sequence: CDR1 SGHKS, CDR2 YYEKEE (reference sequence). This CDR3 region has 15 residues. DNA of the CDR3: TGTGCCAGCAGCTTGGAGGACTCTCGGGCCAACGTCCTGACTTTC. Encoded protein: CASSLEDSRANVLTF.

The J gene is TRBJ1-1, the V gene TRBV7-2; D call uncertain. Germline V gene lookup returns CDR1 SGHTA and CDR2 FQGNSA. V lost 4 bases and J lost 7, with 10 bases in between. The CDR3 contains 12 residues. The CDR3 DNA follows: TGTGCCAGCAGCTACGGAGAGAGTGAAGCTTTCTTT. This codes for CASSYGESEAFF.

At least ten counts were recorded for this clonotype. The chain recombines TRBV27 with TRBJ2-7; 7 bases line up with TRBD1. The CDR3 is 14 amino acids. Germline-derived CDR1 and CDR2 are MNHEY and SMNVEV (reference sequence). V dropped 4 bases and J dropped 1; count of bases not matched to a gene: 4. The CDR3 region has the DNA TGTGCCAGCAGTTCCTCAGGGGGTTCCTACGAGCAGTACTTC. Amino acid sequence: CASSSSGGSYEQYF.

The chain uses TRBV3-1 and TRBJ2-7, with TRBD1 as a possible D gene (5 bases). Germline-derived CDR1 and CDR2 are LGHDT and YNNKEL (reference sequence). The V and J ends lost 0 bases and 4 bases respectively, with 10 bases between them. This CDR3 contains 14 residues. CDR3 loop: CASSQEKGYYEQYF. The CDR3 nucleotides are TGTGCCAGCAGCCAAGAGAAGGGGTATTACGAGCAGTACTTC.

This sequence joins TRBV7-9 and TRBJ1-5; 9 bases are a match to TRBD1. This CDR3 region has 16 residues. Germline CDR1 and CDR2: SEHNR and FQNEAQ (reference sequence). Trimming at V came to 5 bases and at J to 6 bases, leaving 11 bases not matched to a gene. CDR3 sequence (DNA): TGTGCCAGCAGCCGCTCACAGGGGGCGCGGAGTCAGCCCCAGCATTTT. Protein sequence: CASSRSQGARSQPQHF.

Ten or more counts support this clonotype. V and J are TRBV28 and TRBJ2-7; D tentatively fits TRBD1 or TRBD2 (6 bases each). Deletions cut 6 bases from V and 2 bases from J, with 17 bases between. Germline values: CDR1 MDHEN, CDR2 SYDVKM. CDR3 length equals 15 residues. The DNA of the CDR3 is TGTGCCAGCAGCCCGGAGGGGGAGCCACCCTACGAGCAGTACTTC. Translating it yields CASSPEGEPPYEQYF.

V gene TRBV2 combines with J gene TRBJ1-4, with D maybe TRBD1 (5 bases). The CDR3 is made up of 18 amino acids. The germline V gene has CDR1 SNHLY and CDR2 FYNNEI. V gave up 7 bases and J gave up 6 bases, with 27 bases separating them. The CDR3 sequence is CASNVGEATEAFHEKLFF. In DNA, the CDR3 is TGTGCCAGCAATGTGGGGGAGGCCACTGAAGCTTTTCATGAAAAACTGTTTTTT.

This sequence joins TRBV6-6 and TRBJ2-1, with 10 bases aligning to TRBD1. Germline-derived CDR1 and CDR2 are MNHNY and SVGAGI (reference sequence). V shed 6 bases, J shed 7 bases, and the junction held 3 bases outside the gene matches. The CDR3 totals 13 residues. The CDR3 nucleotides read TGTGCCAGCAGGTGGACAGGGGGTAATGAGCAGTTCTTC. Translation: CASRWTGGNEQFF.

Many counts were recorded for this clonotype. This chain connects TRBV29-1 to TRBJ2-3, with 14 bases aligning to TRBD2. V shed 0 bases, J shed 5 bases, and the junction held 10 bases outside the gene matches. The CDR3 runs 18 residues. Germline CDR1 reads SQVTM; CDR2 reads ANQGSEA. The CDR3: CSVEDQGLAGGGVDTQYF. The CDR3 region has the DNA TGCAGCGTTGAAGATCAAGGACTAGCGGGGGGCGGGGTAGATACGCAGTATTTT.

This clonotype was counted ten times or more. The rearrangement uses TRBV7-9 and TRBJ2-3; TRBD1 is a possible D gene (7 bases). From germline, CDR1 is SEHNR and CDR2 FQNEAQ (reference sequence). This CDR3 contains 13 residues. The CDR3 DNA reads as TGTATTCAGGAGGGGGCGCGGGCAGATACGCAGTATTTT. It is translated as CIQEGARADTQYF.

Many counts were recorded for this clonotype. The chain employs TRBV6-5 and TRBJ1-6; D unclear. Germline assignment: CDR1 MNHEY and CDR2 SVGAGI. The CDR3 has 15 amino acids. The ends were cut back, 0 bases at V and 8 bases at J, with 11 bases in the middle. This CDR3 is CASSYSSTSYSPLHF. The CDR3 nucleotides read TGTGCCAGCAGTTACTCGAGTACCAGTTATTCACCCCTCCACTTT.